This TCR beta chain appears in the sequencing data of a study of T cells in Graves' hyperthyroidism and ophthalmopathy. This clonotype was detected ten times or more. The CDR3 regions of TCR beta were amplified from RNA transcripts. HTBI primers were employed in a first-round RT-PCR of the TCR CDR3. TCRdb recomputed calls from the multiplex PCR reads with MiXCR, one row per CDR3 protein. Among under 250,000 distinct CDR3 sequences listed, approximately 17% were seen once. This clonotype was obtained from a man aged 50 to 60 with Graves' hyperthyroidism. Sequences were obtained from blood.

The CDR3 bases are TGTGCCAGCAGCTTAACCGGAGGAAACACCATATATTTT. It yields the protein CASSLTGGNTIYF. V and J are TRBV13 and TRBJ1-3; D remains ambiguous. V lost 2 bases, J lost 4 bases, and 6 bases lay in between. There are 13 residues in the CDR3. Germline CDR1 and CDR2: PRHDT and FYEKMQ (reference sequence).